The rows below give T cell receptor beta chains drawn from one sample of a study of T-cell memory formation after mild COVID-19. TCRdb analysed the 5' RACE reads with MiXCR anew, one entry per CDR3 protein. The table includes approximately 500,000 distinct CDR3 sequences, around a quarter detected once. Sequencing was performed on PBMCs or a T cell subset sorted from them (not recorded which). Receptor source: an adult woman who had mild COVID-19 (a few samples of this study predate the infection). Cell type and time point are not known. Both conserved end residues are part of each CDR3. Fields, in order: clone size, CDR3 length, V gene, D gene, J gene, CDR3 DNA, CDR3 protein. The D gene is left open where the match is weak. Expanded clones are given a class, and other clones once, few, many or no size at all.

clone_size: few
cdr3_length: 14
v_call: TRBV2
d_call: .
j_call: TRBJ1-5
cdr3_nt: TGTGCCAGCAGTGAAAGCGACGGGAATCAGCCCCAGCATTTT
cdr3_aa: CASSESDGNQPQHF

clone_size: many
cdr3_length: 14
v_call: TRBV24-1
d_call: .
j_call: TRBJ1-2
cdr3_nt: TGTGCCACCAGTGACGGACAGTTCTGGAATGGCTACACCTTC
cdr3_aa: CATSDGQFWNGYTF

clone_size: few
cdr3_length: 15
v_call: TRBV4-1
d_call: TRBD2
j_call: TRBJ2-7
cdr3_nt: TGCGCCAGCAGCCAAGAGTTGCGGGAGGGCTACGAGCAGTACTTC
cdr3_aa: CASSQELREGYEQYF

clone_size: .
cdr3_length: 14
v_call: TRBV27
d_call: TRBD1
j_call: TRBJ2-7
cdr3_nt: TGTGCCAGCAGTTTCAAGAACAGGGGTTACGAGCAGTACTTC
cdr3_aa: CASSFKNRGYEQYF

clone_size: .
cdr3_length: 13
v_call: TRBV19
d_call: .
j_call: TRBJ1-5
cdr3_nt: TGTGCCAGTAGTCTCCATAGCAATCAGCCCCAGCATTTT
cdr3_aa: CASSLHSNQPQHF

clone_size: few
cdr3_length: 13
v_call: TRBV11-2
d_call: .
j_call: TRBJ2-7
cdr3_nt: TGTGCCAGCAGCTCCTTGACAACCCACGAGCAGTACTTC
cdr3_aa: CASSSLTTHEQYF

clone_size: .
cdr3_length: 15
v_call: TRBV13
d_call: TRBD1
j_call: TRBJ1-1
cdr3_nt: TGTGCCAGCAGCTTAGGAGGGGGCGCCGGCACTGAAGCTTTCTTT
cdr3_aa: CASSLGGGAGTEAFF

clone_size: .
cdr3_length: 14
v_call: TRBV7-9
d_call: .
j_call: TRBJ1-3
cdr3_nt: TGTGCCAGCAGCCAAGTTGGGGCAGGAAACACCATATATTTT
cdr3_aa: CASSQVGAGNTIYF

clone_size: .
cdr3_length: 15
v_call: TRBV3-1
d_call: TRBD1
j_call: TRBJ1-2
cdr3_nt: TGTGCCAGCAGCCAGGAAGGGGGCTCGGTCTATGGCTACACCTTC
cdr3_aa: CASSQEGGSVYGYTF

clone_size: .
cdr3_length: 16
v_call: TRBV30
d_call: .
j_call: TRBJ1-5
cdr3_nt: TGTGCCTGGAGTGTCAAGACCCTCTTTAGCAATCAGCCCCAGCATTTT
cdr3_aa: CAWSVKTLFSNQPQHF

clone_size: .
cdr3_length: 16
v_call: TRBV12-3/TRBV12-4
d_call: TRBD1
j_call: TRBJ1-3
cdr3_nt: TGTGCCAGCAGTTCCCACAGGGGGTCCTCTGGAAACACCATATATTTT
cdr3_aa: CASSSHRGSSGNTIYF

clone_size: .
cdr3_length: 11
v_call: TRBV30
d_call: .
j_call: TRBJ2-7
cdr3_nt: TGTGCCTGGGGCACAACAGGCGAGCAGTACTTC
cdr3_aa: CAWGTTGEQYF

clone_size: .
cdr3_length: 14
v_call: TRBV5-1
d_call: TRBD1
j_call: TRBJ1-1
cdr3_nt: TGCGCCAGCAGGGGGACAGGGGGGAACACTGAAGCTTTCTTT
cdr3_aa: CASRGTGGNTEAFF

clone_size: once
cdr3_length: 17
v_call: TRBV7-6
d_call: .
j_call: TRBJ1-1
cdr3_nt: TGTGCCAGCAGCCTCTCGTGGAAGGGGAGTTGGAACACTGAAGCTTTCTTT
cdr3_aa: CASSLSWKGSWNTEAFF

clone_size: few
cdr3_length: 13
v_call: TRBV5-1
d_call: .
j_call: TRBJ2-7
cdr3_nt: TGCGCCAGCAGCTCCGGGACCTGGGACGAGCAGTACTTC
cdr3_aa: CASSSGTWDEQYF

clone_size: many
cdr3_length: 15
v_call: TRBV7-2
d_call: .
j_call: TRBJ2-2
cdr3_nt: TGTGCCAGCAGTTATACCCCTAGCGTCGGCGGGGAGCTGTTTTTT
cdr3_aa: CASSYTPSVGGELFF

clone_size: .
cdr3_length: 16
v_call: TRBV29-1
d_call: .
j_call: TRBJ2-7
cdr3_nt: TGCAGCGTTGAAGAGGAGGGGGACAAGCCTCCCTACGAGCAGTACTTC
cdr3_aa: CSVEEEGDKPPYEQYF

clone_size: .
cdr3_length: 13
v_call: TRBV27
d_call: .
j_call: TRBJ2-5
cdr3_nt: TGTGCCAGCAGGGGCCAAAGTTTTGAGACCCAGTACTTC
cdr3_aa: CASRGQSFETQYF

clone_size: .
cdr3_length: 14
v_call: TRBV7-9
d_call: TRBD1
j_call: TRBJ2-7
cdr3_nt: TGTGCCAGCAGTCCGGGACAGGAGAGTTACGAGCAGTACTTC
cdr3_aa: CASSPGQESYEQYF

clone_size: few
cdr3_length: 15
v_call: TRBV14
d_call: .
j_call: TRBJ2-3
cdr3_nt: TGTGCCAGCAGCCCCCAAGGGGATGCCACAGATACGCAGTATTTT
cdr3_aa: CASSPQGDATDTQYF

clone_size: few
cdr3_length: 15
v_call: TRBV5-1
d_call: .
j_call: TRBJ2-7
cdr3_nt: TGCGCCAGCAGCTTGGCCAAAGACAGCGCCTACGAGCAGTACTTC
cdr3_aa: CASSLAKDSAYEQYF

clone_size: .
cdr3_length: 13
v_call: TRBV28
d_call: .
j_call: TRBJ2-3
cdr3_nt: TGTGCCCCCGTTGGGGGGGGCGGAGAGGGGCAGTATTTT
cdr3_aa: CAPVGGGGEGQYF

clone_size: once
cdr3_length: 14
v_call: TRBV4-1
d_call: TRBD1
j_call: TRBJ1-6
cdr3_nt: TGCGCCAGCAGCCCGGGACAGGGTACGTCACCCCTCCACTTT
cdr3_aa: CASSPGQGTSPLHF

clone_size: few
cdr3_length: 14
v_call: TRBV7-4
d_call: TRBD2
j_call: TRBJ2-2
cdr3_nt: TGTGCCAGCAGCTTAAGACTAGCCCCCGGGGAGCTGTTTTTT
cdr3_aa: CASSLRLAPGELFF

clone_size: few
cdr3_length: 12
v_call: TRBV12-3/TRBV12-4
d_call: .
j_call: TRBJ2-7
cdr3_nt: TGTGCCAGCAAAGCCAGCTCCTACGAGCAGTACTTC
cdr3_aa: CASKASSYEQYF

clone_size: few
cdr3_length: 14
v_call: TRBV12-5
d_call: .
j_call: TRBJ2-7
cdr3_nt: TGTGCTAGTGGTCGCAGGGACCGGCTGGACGAGCAGTACTTC
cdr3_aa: CASGRRDRLDEQYF

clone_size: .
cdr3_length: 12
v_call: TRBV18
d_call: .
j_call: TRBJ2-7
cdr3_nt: TGTGCCAGCTCTTTCGAGGACTACGAGCAGTACTTC
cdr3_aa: CASSFEDYEQYF

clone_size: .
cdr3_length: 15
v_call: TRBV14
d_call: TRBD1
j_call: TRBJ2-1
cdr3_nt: TGTGCCAGCAGCCCCCATGGACAGGGTAGAAATGAGCAGTTCTTC
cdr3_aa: CASSPHGQGRNEQFF

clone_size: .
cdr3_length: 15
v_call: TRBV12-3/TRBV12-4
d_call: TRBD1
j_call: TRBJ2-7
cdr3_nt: TGTGCCAGCAGTTTTTGGCAGGGGGCCTCCTACGAGCAGTACTTC
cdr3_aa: CASSFWQGASYEQYF

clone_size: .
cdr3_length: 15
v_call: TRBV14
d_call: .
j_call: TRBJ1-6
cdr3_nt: TGTGCCAGCAGCGCAAGGACGGGATTTAATTCACCCCTCCACTTT
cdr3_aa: CASSARTGFNSPLHF

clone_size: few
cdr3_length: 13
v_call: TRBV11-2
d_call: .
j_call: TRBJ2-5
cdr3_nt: TGTGCCAGCAGCCCCGGGACAATAGAGACCCAGTACTTC
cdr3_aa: CASSPGTIETQYF

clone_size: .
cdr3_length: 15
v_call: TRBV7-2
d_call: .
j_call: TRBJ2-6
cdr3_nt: TGTGCCAGCAGCTTAGGGCACGCCGGGGCCAACGTCCTGACTTTC
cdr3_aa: CASSLGHAGANVLTF

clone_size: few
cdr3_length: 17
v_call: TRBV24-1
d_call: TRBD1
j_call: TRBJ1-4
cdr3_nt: TGTGCCACCAGTGACTCTTGGGACAGGGGGACTAATGAAAAACTGTTTTTT
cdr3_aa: CATSDSWDRGTNEKLFF

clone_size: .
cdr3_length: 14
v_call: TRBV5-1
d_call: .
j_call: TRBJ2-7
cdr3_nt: TGCGCCAGCAGCGCCGCTGGGGCCCCCTACGAGCAGTACTTC
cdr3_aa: CASSAAGAPYEQYF

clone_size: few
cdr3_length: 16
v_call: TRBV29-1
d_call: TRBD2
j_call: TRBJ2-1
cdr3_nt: TGCAGCGTTGAGCCTGGACCTAGCGGGACCAACAATGAGCAGTTCTTC
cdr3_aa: CSVEPGPSGTNNEQFF

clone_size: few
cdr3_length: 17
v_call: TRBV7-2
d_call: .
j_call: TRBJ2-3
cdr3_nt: TGTGCCAGCAGCTCCAAAGTAGGGGCCGGGATCACAGATACGCAGTATTTT
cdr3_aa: CASSSKVGAGITDTQYF

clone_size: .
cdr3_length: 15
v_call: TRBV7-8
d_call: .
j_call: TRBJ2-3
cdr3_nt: TGTGCCAGCAGCTTAGCCCGGGGAAGCACAGATACGCAGTATTTT
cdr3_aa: CASSLARGSTDTQYF

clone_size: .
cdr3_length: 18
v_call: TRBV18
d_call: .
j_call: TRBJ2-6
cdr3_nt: TGTGCCAGCTCACCACCGGGGGTACGCCTCTCTGGGGCCAACGTCCTGACTTTC
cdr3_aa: CASSPPGVRLSGANVLTF

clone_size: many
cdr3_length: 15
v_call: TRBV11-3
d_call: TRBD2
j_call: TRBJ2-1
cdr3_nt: TGTGCCAGCAGCTCCGGACTAGCGGGAGGCAATGAGCAGTTCTTC
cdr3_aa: CASSSGLAGGNEQFF

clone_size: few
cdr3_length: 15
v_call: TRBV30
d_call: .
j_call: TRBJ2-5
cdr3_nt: TGTGCCTGGAGTGTACCCCCAGGTCCGCGGGAGACCCAGTACTTC
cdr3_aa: CAWSVPPGPRETQYF

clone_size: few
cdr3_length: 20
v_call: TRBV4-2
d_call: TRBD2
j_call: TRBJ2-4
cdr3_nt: TGTGCCAGCAGCCAAGGTGGGAGGACTAGCGGGGTGAAAGCCAAAAACATTCAGTACTTC
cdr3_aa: CASSQGGRTSGVKAKNIQYF

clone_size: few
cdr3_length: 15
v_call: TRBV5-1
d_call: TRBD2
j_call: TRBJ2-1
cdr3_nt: TGCGCCAGCAGCTTGGTGGCGGGGGGCCTCACTGAGCAGTTCTTC
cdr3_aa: CASSLVAGGLTEQFF

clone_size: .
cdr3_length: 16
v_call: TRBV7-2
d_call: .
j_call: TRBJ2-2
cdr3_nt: TGTGCCAGCAGTCCGGGCGGCGGGGTGAGCACCGGGGAGCTGTTTTTT
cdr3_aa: CASSPGGGVSTGELFF

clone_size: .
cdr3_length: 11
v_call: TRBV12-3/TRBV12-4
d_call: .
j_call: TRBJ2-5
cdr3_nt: TGTGCCAGCGGCTTTTCGAGGACCCAGTACTTC
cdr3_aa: CASGFSRTQYF

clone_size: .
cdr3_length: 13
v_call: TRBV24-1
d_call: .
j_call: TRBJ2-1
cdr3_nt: TGTGCCACCAGTGACTCCAAGGTAGGTGAGCAGTTCTTC
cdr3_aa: CATSDSKVGEQFF

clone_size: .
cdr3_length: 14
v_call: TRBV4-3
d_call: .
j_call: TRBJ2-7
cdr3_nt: TGCGCCAGCAGCCGCATTGTGAGAGGTAGCGAGCAGTACTTC
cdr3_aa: CASSRIVRGSEQYF

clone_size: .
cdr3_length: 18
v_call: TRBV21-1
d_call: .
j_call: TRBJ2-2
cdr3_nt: TGTGCCAGCAGCAAACTCGGACTAGCGGGGCCACCAAGCGGGGAGCTGTTTTTT
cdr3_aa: CASSKLGLAGPPSGELFF

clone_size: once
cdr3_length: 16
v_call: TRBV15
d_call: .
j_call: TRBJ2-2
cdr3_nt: TGTGCCACCAGCAGAGCGGGACTCCTGGGGACCGGGGAGCTGTTTTTT
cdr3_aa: CATSRAGLLGTGELFF

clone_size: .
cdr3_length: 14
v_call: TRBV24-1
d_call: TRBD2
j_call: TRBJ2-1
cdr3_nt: TGTGCCACCAGTGATTTTGGCGGGAGCAATGAGCAGTTCTTC
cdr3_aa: CATSDFGGSNEQFF

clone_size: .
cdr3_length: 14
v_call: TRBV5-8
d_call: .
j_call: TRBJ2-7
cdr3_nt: TGTGCCAGCAGCTACGGACCCGAACCGTCTGAGCAGTACTTC
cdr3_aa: CASSYGPEPSEQYF

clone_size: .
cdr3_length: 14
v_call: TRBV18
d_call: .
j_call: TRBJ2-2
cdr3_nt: TGTGCCAGCTCACCTCCCCGAGGCCGTGGGGAGCTGTTTTTT
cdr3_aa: CASSPPRGRGELFF

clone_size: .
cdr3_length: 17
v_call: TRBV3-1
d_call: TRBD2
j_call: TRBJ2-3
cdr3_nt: TGTGCCAGCAGCCAAGAATCGGGACTAGCGGGCACAGATACGCAGTATTTT
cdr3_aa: CASSQESGLAGTDTQYF

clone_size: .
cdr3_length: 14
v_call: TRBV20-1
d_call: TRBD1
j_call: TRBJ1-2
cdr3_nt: TGCAGTGCTTACACAGGGGGTTCCTACTATGGCTACACCTTC
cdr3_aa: CSAYTGGSYYGYTF

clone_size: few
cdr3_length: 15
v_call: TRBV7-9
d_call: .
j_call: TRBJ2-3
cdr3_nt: TGTGCCAGCAGCTTAAGGGGCAGGCTTACAGATACGCAGTATTTT
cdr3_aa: CASSLRGRLTDTQYF

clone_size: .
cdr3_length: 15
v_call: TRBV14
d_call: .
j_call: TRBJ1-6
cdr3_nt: TGTGCCAGCAGCCAAGGGCGACGGTATAATTCACCCCTCCACTTT
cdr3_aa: CASSQGRRYNSPLHF

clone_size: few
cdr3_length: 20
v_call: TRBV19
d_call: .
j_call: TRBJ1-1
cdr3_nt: TGTGCCAGTAGCCCCATTGGCTTTACCGGGATTATGGGGGCGAACACTGAAGCTTTCTTT
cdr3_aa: CASSPIGFTGIMGANTEAFF

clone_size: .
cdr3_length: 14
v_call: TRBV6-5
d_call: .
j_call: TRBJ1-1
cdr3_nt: TGTGCCAGCAGCAGGGGTTGGATGAACACTGAAGCTTTCTTT
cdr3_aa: CASSRGWMNTEAFF

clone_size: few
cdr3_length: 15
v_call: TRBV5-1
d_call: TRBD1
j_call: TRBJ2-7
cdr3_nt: TGCGCCAGCAGCTCCGGGCCCAGGGGGCACTACGAGCAGTACTTC
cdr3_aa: CASSSGPRGHYEQYF